This section outlines one T cell receptor beta chain sequence together with its context. Its antigen is unknown. The data derive from a study of pediatric ulcerative colitis. Points from the study as a whole: Rectal repertoires separated controls, mild-moderate and acute severe colitis.

This CDR3 is 15 amino acids long. The V gene lost 2 bases and the J gene lost 3 bases, with 10 bases spanning the gap. Looked up from germline, CDR1 is MNHNS and CDR2 is SASEGT. Up to 500,000 reads were sequenced per sample. TCRdb keeps only in-frame clones here, not all; method: immunoSEQ multiplex PCR. The sample has around 14,000 clones; 85% to 90% are singletons. The V gene is TRBV6-1, the J gene TRBJ2-2; TRBD2 is a possible D gene (6 bases). The TCR sequence derives from a boy aged 5-17 years with moderate ulcerative colitis. The sequencing input was blood. The CDR3 DNA sequence: TGTGCCAGCAGTGAAATGGAGGGCTACACCGGGGAGCTGTTTTTT. As protein: CASSEMEGYTGELFF.